The 17 T cell receptor beta chains below were found in one sample sequenced in a study of blood T cell repertoires in COVID-19. Only in-frame clones appear in the TCRdb table, and some are missing; sequencing was by immunoSEQ multiplex PCR. The sample yields around 140,000 clones, roughly 88% seen once. Material for sequencing was peripheral blood. These receptors all stem from a woman between 45 and 60 years old with acute or convalescent COVID-19.

V usage is TRBV29-1 and J usage is TRBJ2-3; TRBD2 aligns across 7 bases. The CDR3 contains 15 residues. With 7 bases clipped from V and 2 bases from J, the junction kept 12 bases outside the gene matches. CDR1 is SQVTM, CDR2 ANQGSEA, per germline. CDR3 bases: TGCAGCGCCAAACGGACCGGGGGGATCACAGATACGCAGTATTTT. It is translated as CSAKRTGGITDTQYF.

This chain joins TRBV6-5 and TRBJ1-1; D remains unclear. The CDR3 consists of 14 residues. Trimming took off 0 bases at V and 4 bases at J, with 9 bases between the two ends. Germline CDR1 is MNHEY and CDR2 is SVGAGI. The CDR3 here is CASSYSAETTEAFF. The CDR3, as DNA: TGTGCCAGCAGTTACTCGGCAGAAACCACTGAAGCTTTCTTT.

In DNA, the CDR3 is TGTGCCAGCAGCCCCCGCACGGGAATAGGGACAGATACGCAGTATTTT. Its protein product is CASSPRTGIGTDTQYF. V and J are TRBV11-2 and TRBJ2-3; a possible D gene is TRBD2 (5 bases). The CDR3 has 16 amino acids. The germline V gene has CDR1 SGHAT and CDR2 FQNNGV. Trimming cost V 5 bases and J 3 bases, with 18 bases left between them.

V usage is TRBV2 and J usage is TRBJ2-1; TRBD2 might be the D (6 bases). CDR1 and CDR2 (germline): SNHLY, FYNNEI. The CDR3 spans 15 residues. V was pared by 7 bases and J by 0 bases, with 13 bases between. CDR3 region: CASKGLASSYNEQFF. CDR3 nucleotides: TGTGCCAGCAAGGGACTCGCAAGCTCCTACAATGAGCAGTTCTTC.

The V gene is TRBV30, the J gene TRBJ1-1; 7 bases fit TRBD1. The CDR3 is made up of 13 amino acids. V lost 4 bases, J lost 4 bases, and 6 bases stayed unmatched. Germline loops: CDR1 GTSNPN, CDR2 SVGIG (reference sequence). CDR3 DNA sequence: TGTGCCTGGATGCGGCAGGGGGGCACTGAAGCTTTCTTT. Translated: CAWMRQGGTEAFF.

J is TRBJ2-3 and V is TRBV3-1 (or the pseudogene TRBV3-2), with a weak D call TRBD1 (6 bases). V lost 0 bases and J lost 8, with 15 bases in between. This CDR3 is built from 15 residues. Germline V lookup: CDR1 LGHDT, CDR2 YNNKEL (reference sequence). CDR3 sequence: CASSQDRRLGGTQYF. CDR3 coding DNA: TGTGCCAGCAGCCAAGACCGTAGGTTAGGGGGTACGCAGTATTTT.

The chain joins TRBV10-2 to TRBJ2-3, with D maybe TRBD2 (6 bases). The ends were cut back, 6 bases at V and 2 bases at J, with 15 bases in the middle. The V gene's germline CDR1 is WSHSY and CDR2 SAAADI. This CDR3 has 15 amino acids. Here the CDR3 reads CASRGDFEITDTQYF. The CDR3 region has the DNA TGCGCCAGCAGAGGGGACTTTGAAATCACAGATACGCAGTATTTT.

V gene TRBV19 combines with J gene TRBJ1-5; 7 nucleotides line up with TRBD1. This CDR3 has 16 residues. Per the germline V gene, CDR1 is LNHDA and CDR2 is SQIVND (reference sequence). Losses at the gene ends were 7 bases for V and 1 base for J; bases not matched to a gene: 10. CDR3 in DNA: TGTGCCAGTACCGTGACAGGGTTATCCAGCAATCAGCCCCAGCATTTT. Protein product: CASTVTGLSSNQPQHF. Filled out from reference TRBV19 and TRBJ1-5, the complete variable domain reads DGGITQSPKYLFRKEGQNVTLSCEQNLNHDAMYWYRQDPGQGLRLIYYSQIVNDFQKGDIAEGYSVSREKKESFPLTVTSAQKNPTAFYLCASTVTGLSSNQPQHFGDGTRLSIL.

The V gene is TRBV5-1, the J gene TRBJ2-7; TRBD1 aligns across 9 bases. Looked up from germline, CDR1 is SGHRS and CDR2 is YFSETQ. The CDR3 is made up of 16 amino acids. With 4 bases clipped from V and 7 bases from J, the junction kept 15 bases outside the gene matches. CDR3 nucleotide sequence: TGCGCCAGCAGCGGAATTACAGGGGGCGAGGGACGGGAGCAGTACTTC. Translating it yields CASSGITGGEGREQYF. The full variable domain, completed using reference TRBV5-1 and TRBJ2-7, is KAGVTQTPRYLIKTRGQQVTLSCSPISGHRSVSWYQQTPGQGLQFLFEYFSETQRNKGNFPGRFSGRQFSNSRSEMNVSTLELGDSALYLCASSGITGGEGREQYFGPGTRLTVT.

In its sample, this clone was seen once. This chain links TRBV10-1 with TRBJ1-1; D unclear. Germline loops: CDR1 WNHNN, CDR2 SYGVQD (reference sequence). The CDR3 is 14 residues long. V was shortened by 4 bases and J by 2 bases, with 11 bases between the two germline ends. The CDR3 sequence is CASSAAGSNTEAFF. CDR3 sequence (DNA): TGCGCCAGCAGTGCGGCGGGAAGCAACACTGAAGCTTTCTTT.

Here the CDR3 reads CASSTTGNYGYTF. In DNA, the CDR3 is TGTGCCAGCAGTACGACAGGGAACTATGGCTACACCTTC. V is TRBV6-5 and J is TRBJ1-2; 7 bases fit TRBD1. The V segment lost 5 bases and the J segment 2 bases; nucleotides outside the gene matches: 2. The germline V gene encodes CDR1 MNHEY and CDR2 SVGAGI. CDR3 length: 13 residues.

This clone showed up just once. The V call is TRBV9, the J call TRBJ2-7; TRBD1 agrees at 9 bases. CDR3 size: 16 residues. Trimming removed 4 bases from V and 5 bases from J; junction bases left unmatched: 13. Germline assignment: CDR1 SGDLS and CDR2 YYNGEE. The CDR3 DNA reads TGTGCCAGCAGCCCCTCCCACCGGGACAGGGATGACGAGCAGTACTTC. Protein sequence: CASSPSHRDRDDEQYF.

This chain connects TRBV7-2 to TRBJ1-2; TRBD1 matches at 7 bases. V trimming: 5 bases; J trimming: 7 bases; junction bases outside the gene matches: 13. The CDR3 has 15 amino acids. Germline V gene sequence: CDR1 SGHTA, CDR2 FQGNSA. The CDR3 sequence is CASSPPPDREFGYTF. The CDR3 DNA reads as TGTGCCAGCAGCCCCCCACCCGACAGGGAATTTGGCTACACCTTC.

In its sample, this clone was seen a few times. The sample holds other DNA sequences that translate to the same CDR3. The chain has TRBV12-3 or TRBV12-4 and TRBJ1-5; 7 positions agree with TRBD1. The CDR3 loop spans 13 amino acids. Germline trimming cut 7 bases from V and 2 bases from J; bases unmatched to any gene: 2. CDR3: CASKGGGNQPQHF. Written as DNA, the CDR3 is TGTGCCAGCAAAGGGGGCGGCAATCAGCCCCAGCATTTT.

The chain combines TRBV14 with TRBJ1-2; 8 nucleotides match TRBD1. This CDR3 has 16 residues. The junction had 8 bases not matched to a gene; V was cut back by 1 base and J by 4 bases. The germline V gene encodes CDR1 SGHDN and CDR2 FVKESK. CDR3 sequence reads: CASSQVPQGDSYGYTF. Here the CDR3 DNA reads TGTGCCAGCAGCCAAGTCCCACAGGGGGACTCCTATGGCTACACCTTC. Complete variable domain (other parts from reference TRBV14 and TRBJ1-2): EAGVTQFPSHSVIEKGQTVTLRCDPISGHDNLYWYRRVMGKEIKFLLHFVKESKQDESGMPNNRFLAERTGGTYSTLKVQPAELEDSGVYFCASSQVPQGDSYGYTFGSGTRLTVV.

DNA for the CDR3: TGTGCCAGCAGTAGGCAGGGGTCCTATAATTCACCCCTCCACTTT. It translates to CASSRQGSYNSPLHF. V is TRBV27 and J is TRBJ1-6, with D tentatively TRBD1 (6 bases). Germline V gene data show CDR1 as MNHEY and CDR2 as SMNVEV (reference sequence). This CDR3 has 15 amino acids. V lost 5 bases to trimming and J lost 1 base, with 9 bases between them.

This clone is a singleton in its sample. The gene calls are TRBV7-6 and TRBJ2-1, with a tentative D call TRBD2 (5 bases). The germline CDR1 and CDR2 sequences are SGHVS and FNYEAQ. The length of the CDR3 is 16 residues. The ends were cut back, 1 base at V and 5 bases at J, with 15 bases in the middle. The CDR3 sequence: CASSLVSSGGDNEQFF. The CDR3 DNA reads as TGTGCCAGCAGCTTAGTTTCGAGCGGTGGCGACAATGAGCAGTTCTTC.